This TCR beta chain was observed in a study of cytomegalovirus exposure and HLA in healthy donors. Across the whole study: The early release's HLA-typed donors yielded some 85 million unique TCRs. Findings of the study overall: The classifier, whose performance was assessed in both the original and validation cohorts, reportedly diagnosed cytomegalovirus status with high specificity and sensitivity. Earlier analysis looked at TCR beta V segments, and most were productive about 87% or about 30% of the time.

Germline values: CDR1 SGHTA, CDR2 FQGNSA. Unmatched junction bases numbered 10, after V lost 4 bases and J lost 4 bases. The CDR3 contains 17 residues. As to this clone: The antigen is undetermined.

The PCR used 60 Vbeta and 13 Jbeta primers. The assay was immunoSEQ multiplex PCR, and TCRdb's table has in-frame clones only and misses some. In the table there are about 150,000 clones, approximately 80% of which are singletons. Sequences were obtained from PBMCs. The receptor comes from a boy aged 2 to 10 in good health and CMV-seronegative. This chain uses TRBV7-2 with TRBJ2-1, with 10 bases aligning to TRBD1. The CDR3: CASSSVPGQGPYNEQFF. In DNA, the CDR3 is TGTGCCAGCAGCTCAGTCCCGGGACAGGGGCCGTACAATGAGCAGTTCTTC.